Listed here are 5 T cell receptor beta chains from one sample, sequenced in a study of cytomegalovirus exposure and HLA in healthy donors. A multiplex PCR was run with 60 Vbeta primers and 13 Jbeta primers. Libraries were prepared by immunoSEQ multiplex PCR; TCRdb keeps only in-frame clonotypes and omits some of them. The table includes 120,000 or so clones, 80% detected once. The sample comprised PBMCs. Every receptor here comes from a female donor in good health and CMV-seropositive.

This CDR3 reads CASSLGTGLRNTEAFF. The CDR3 nucleotides are TGCGCCAGCAGCCTGGGGACAGGGTTGAGGAACACTGAAGCTTTCTTT. V gene TRBV5-1 combines with J gene TRBJ1-1; 9 bases fit TRBD1. Germline V gene data show CDR1 as SGHRS and CDR2 as YFSETQ. With 4 bases clipped from V and 1 base from J, the junction kept 8 bases outside the gene matches. The CDR3 loop spans 16 amino acids.

The genes are TRBV30 and TRBJ2-5; unclear D gene. Trimming stripped 2 bases from V and 2 bases from J, with 9 bases between. The germline V gene has CDR1 GTSNPN and CDR2 SVGIG (reference sequence). CDR3 size: 13 residues. DNA for the CDR3: TGTGCCTGGAGTCTCCAGATGCAAGAGACCCAGTACTTC. Its protein is CAWSLQMQETQYF.

This sequence joins TRBV5-1 and TRBJ2-2; possibly TRBD2 for D (5 bases). Trimming cost V 0 bases and J 4 bases, with 10 bases left between them. The CDR3 runs 15 residues. The germline CDR1 and CDR2 sequences are SGHRS and YFSETQ. The chain's CDR3 is CASSLAVRGTGELFF. CDR3 bases: TGCGCCAGCAGCTTGGCCGTTCGGGGCACCGGGGAGCTGTTTTTT.

V gene TRBV6-1 combines with J gene TRBJ1-5; no reliable D call. Germline V gene sequence: CDR1 MNHNS, CDR2 SASEGT. V lost 6 bases to trimming and J lost 5 bases, with 17 bases between them. This CDR3 has 15 residues. CDR3 sequence reads: CASSRNPVPDQPQHF. The CDR3 DNA sequence: TGTGCCAGCAGCCGAAATCCAGTCCCCGATCAGCCCCAGCATTTT.

In this sample, this clone turned up a few times. This chain connects TRBV30 to TRBJ1-5, with TRBD1 identical over 7 bases. The CDR3 is made up of 14 amino acids. J lost 5 bases, V lost 2 bases, and 6 bases had no gene match. Germline CDR1 is GTSNPN and CDR2 is SVGIG (reference sequence). For the CDR3, the DNA is TGTGCCTGGAGTCTACAGGGGCCCTATCAGCCCCAGCATTTT. This encodes CAWSLQGPYQPQHF.